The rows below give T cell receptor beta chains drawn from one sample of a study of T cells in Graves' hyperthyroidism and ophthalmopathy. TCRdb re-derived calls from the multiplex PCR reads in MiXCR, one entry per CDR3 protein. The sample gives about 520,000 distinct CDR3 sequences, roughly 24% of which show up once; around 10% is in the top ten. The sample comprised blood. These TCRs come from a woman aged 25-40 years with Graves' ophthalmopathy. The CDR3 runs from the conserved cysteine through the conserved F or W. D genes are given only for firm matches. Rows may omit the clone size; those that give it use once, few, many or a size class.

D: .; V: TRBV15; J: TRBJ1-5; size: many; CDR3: CATSSYGSNQPQHF; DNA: TGTGCCACCAGCAGTTACGGATCCAATCAGCCCCAGCATTTT
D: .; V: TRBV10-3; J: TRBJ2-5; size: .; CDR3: CAISDPGASSETQYF; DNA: TGTGCCATCAGTGATCCCGGGGCCAGCTCTGAGACCCAGTACTTC
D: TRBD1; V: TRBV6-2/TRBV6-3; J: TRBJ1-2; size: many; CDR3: CASSPSPGQLGGYTF; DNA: TGTGCCAGCAGCCCCTCCCCGGGACAGCTGGGGGGCTACACCTTC
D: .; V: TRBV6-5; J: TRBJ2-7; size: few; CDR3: CASSYSTGETYEQYF; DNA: TGTGCCAGCAGTTACTCGACAGGCGAAACTTACGAGCAGTACTTC
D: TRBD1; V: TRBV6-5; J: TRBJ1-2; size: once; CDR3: CASSYPFGTVGDGYTF; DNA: TGTGCCAGCAGTTACCCATTCGGGACAGTGGGGGATGGCTACACCTTC
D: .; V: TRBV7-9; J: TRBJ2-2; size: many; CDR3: CASSPASTGELFF; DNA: TGTGCCAGCAGCCCCGCCAGCACCGGGGAGCTGTTTTTT
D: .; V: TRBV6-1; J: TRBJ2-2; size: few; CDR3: CASSEAGLGTGELFF; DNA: TGTGCCAGCAGTGAAGCCGGTTTGGGAACCGGGGAGCTGTTTTTT
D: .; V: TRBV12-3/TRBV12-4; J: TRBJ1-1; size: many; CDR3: CASSFALVNTEAFF; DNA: TGTGCCAGCAGTTTCGCTTTGGTGAACACTGAAGCTTTCTTT
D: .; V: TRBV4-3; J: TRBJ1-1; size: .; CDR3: CASSQEAGFRVEAFF; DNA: TGCGCCAGCAGCCAAGAGGCGGGGTTTAGAGTTGAAGCTTTCTTT
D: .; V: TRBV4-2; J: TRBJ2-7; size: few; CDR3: CASSQEGEGGSYEQYF; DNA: TGTGCCAGCAGCCAAGAAGGTGAGGGGGGCTCCTACGAGCAGTACTTC
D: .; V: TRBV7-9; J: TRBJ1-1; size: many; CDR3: CASSPDGSTEAFF; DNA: TGTGCCAGCAGCCCGGATGGGAGCACTGAAGCTTTCTTT
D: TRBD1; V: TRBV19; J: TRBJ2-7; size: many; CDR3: CASSRIHSGTGGTYEQYF; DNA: TGTGCCAGTAGTAGAATCCATTCCGGGACAGGGGGAACCTACGAGCAGTACTTC
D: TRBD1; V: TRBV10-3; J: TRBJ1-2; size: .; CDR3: CAISEQGAGGYTF; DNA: TGTGCCATCAGTGAACAGGGGGCTGGTGGCTACACCTTC
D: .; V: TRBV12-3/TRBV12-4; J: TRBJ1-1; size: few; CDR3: CASHQSGAMNTEAFF; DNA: TGTGCCAGCCACCAGTCGGGGGCAATGAACACTGAAGCTTTCTTT
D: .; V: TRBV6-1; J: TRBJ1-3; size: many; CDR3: CASSEILIRTVGNTIYF; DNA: TGTGCCAGCAGTGAAATTTTAATCCGGACAGTTGGAAACACCATATATTTT